Following are 27 T cell receptor beta chains from one sample sequenced in a study of blood T cell repertoires in COVID-19. The repertoire was sequenced with immunoSEQ multiplex PCR; TCRdb's copy has only in-frame clones and lacks some. The sample includes under 500,000 clones, around 90% seen only once; the top ten take roughly 1.9%. Sample: PBMCs or T cells enriched from blood (not recorded which). All receptors come from a woman younger than 35 with acute COVID-19.

With respect to this clone: Other nucleotide sequences in the sample specify the same CDR3. The J gene is TRBJ2-5, the V gene TRBV19; 11 bases line up with TRBD1. Germline trimming cut 3 bases from V and 5 bases from J; bases unmatched to any gene: 2. CDR1 and CDR2 from the germline V gene are LNHDA and SQIVND (reference sequence). This CDR3 contains 14 residues. As DNA, the CDR3 is TGTGCCAGTAGTATCGGACAGGGGGCCGAGACCCAGTACTTC. Protein product: CASSIGQGAETQYF.

The V and J genes are TRBV10-2 and TRBJ1-1; D call uncertain. Germline lookup yields CDR1 WSHSY and CDR2 SAAADI. V was trimmed by 0 bases and J by 3 bases, leaving 5 bases between them. There are 13 residues in the CDR3. The CDR3 loop reads CASSESLYTEAFF. DNA of the CDR3: TGCGCCAGCAGTGAGTCCTTGTACACTGAAGCTTTCTTT.

The chain links TRBV5-1 to TRBJ2-5; D gene unclear. Trimming stripped 4 bases from V and 5 bases from J, with 9 bases between. Germline V CDR1 and CDR2: SGHRS, YFSETQ. The CDR3 runs to 12 residues. CDR3 in amino acids: CASSTSTETQYF. The CDR3 DNA is TGCGCCAGCAGCACCAGTACGGAGACCCAGTACTTC.

CDR3 sequence: CASTKLSGHRGNNEQFF. For the CDR3, the DNA is TGTGCCAGCACTAAGCTTTCCGGACATCGTGGAAATAATGAGCAGTTCTTC. The V gene is TRBV28, the J gene TRBJ2-1, with D possibly matching TRBD1 (5 bases). Germline V gives CDR1 MDHEN, CDR2 SYDVKM. The CDR3 is made up of 17 amino acids. Between the trimmed V and J ends, which lost 7 bases and 7 bases, there was a span of 26 bases.

The rearrangement links TRBV10-2 to TRBJ2-3; the D gene is possibly TRBD2 (5 bases). The CDR3 has 13 amino acids. Germline V CDR1 and CDR2: WSHSY, SAAADI. V dropped 6 bases and J dropped 5 bases, with 12 bases sitting between them. The CDR3 sequence is CASSAKGEDTQYF. The CDR3, as DNA: TGCGCCAGCAGCGCAAAGGGAGAAGATACGCAGTATTTT.

Only one count was recorded for this clone. This sequence joins TRBV10-1 and TRBJ2-3; D perhaps matches TRBD1 (5 bases). The CDR3 extends over 15 amino acids. Looked up from germline, CDR1 is WNHNN and CDR2 is SYGVQD (reference sequence). V was shortened by 1 base and J by 6 bases, with 14 bases between the two germline ends. The CDR3 bases are TGCGCCAGCAGTGAGTTCCGACAGATATGGGATACGCAGTATTTT. Amino acid sequence: CASSEFRQIWDTQYF.

The CDR3 DNA reads as TGTGCCAGCAGCCCGGACAGGGACCCCCTGACGCATGGCTACACCTTC. The encoded protein is CASSPDRDPLTHGYTF. V usage is TRBV7-2 and J usage is TRBJ1-2; 8 bases fit TRBD1. Trimming cost V 5 bases and J 6 bases; bases outside gene matches: 14. The CDR3 has 16 amino acids. Germline CDR1 is SGHTA and CDR2 is FQGNSA.

This rearrangement joins TRBV11-2 to TRBJ2-1, with no clear D. Trimming left V 5 bases short and J 6 bases short, with 8 bases between. Germline V gene lookup returns CDR1 SGHAT and CDR2 FQNNGV. This CDR3 comprises 12 residues. CDR3 bases: TGTGCCAGCAGCGAAGAGGCCAATGAGCAGTTCTTC. Amino acids: CASSEEANEQFF. The entire variable domain, with the rest obtained from reference TRBV11-2 and TRBJ2-1, is as follows: EAGVAQSPRYKIIEKRQSVAFWCNPISGHATLYWYQQILGQGPKLLIQFQNNGVVDDSQLPKDRFSAERLKGVDSTLKIQPAKLEDSAVYLCASSEEANEQFFGPGTRLTVL.

The chain couples TRBV27 to TRBJ1-6; perhaps TRBD1 as D (5 bases). The germline gives CDR1 MNHEY, CDR2 SMNVEV (reference sequence). V was clipped by 4 bases and J by 9 bases, with 19 bases between them. The CDR3 extends over 16 amino acids. This CDR3 reads CASSSLPSGGASPLHF. Written as DNA, the CDR3 is TGTGCCAGCAGTTCGCTCCCCTCAGGAGGGGCTTCACCCCTCCACTTT.

The rearrangement joins TRBV19 to TRBJ1-4; TRBD1 matches at 8 bases. The germline gives CDR1 LNHDA, CDR2 SQIVND (reference sequence). The CDR3 extends over 14 amino acids. With 6 bases clipped from V and 8 bases from J, the junction kept 8 bases outside the gene matches. CDR3 protein: CASSFRTGREKLFF. The DNA of the CDR3 is TGTGCCAGTAGCTTTAGGACAGGGAGGGAAAAACTGTTTTTT.

The chain links TRBV19 to TRBJ1-3; D possibly corresponds to TRBD1 (5 bases). CDR3 length equals 14 residues. V was cut by 5 bases and J by 0 bases, with 8 bases left in between. Germline V lookup: CDR1 LNHDA, CDR2 SQIVND (reference sequence). CDR3 in DNA: TGTGCCAGTAGTGTGACAGTCTCTGGAAACACCATATATTTT. It yields the protein CASSVTVSGNTIYF.

A note on this clone: Other DNA sequences in the same sample also yield this CDR3. V is TRBV5-1 and J is TRBJ1-4; 7 bases line up with TRBD1. In germline, CDR1 is SGHRS, CDR2 YFSETQ. The junction had 0 bases not matched to a gene; V was cut back by 0 bases and J by 4 bases. The CDR3 spans 14 residues. Here the CDR3 DNA reads TGCGCCAGCAGCTTGGGACAGGGTAATGAAAAACTGTTTTTT. Its protein product is CASSLGQGNEKLFF.

This chain uses TRBV27 with TRBJ1-2; unclear D gene. In germline, CDR1 is MNHEY, CDR2 SMNVEV (reference sequence). There are 16 residues in the CDR3. Trimming cost V 4 bases and J 2 bases, with 17 bases left between them. CDR3 DNA: TGTGCCAGCAGTTCTTCCTGGGAGAGAATGAACTATGGCTACACCTTC. Its translation: CASSSSWERMNYGYTF.

J is TRBJ1-5 and V is TRBV18; D may be TRBD1 (6 bases). This CDR3 comprises 14 residues. V shed 3 bases and J shed 7 bases, with 13 bases lying between them. Per the germline V gene, CDR1 is KGHSH and CDR2 is LQKENI. CDR3: CASSPNREFQPQHF. CDR3 nucleotides: TGTGCCAGCTCACCTAACAGGGAATTCCAGCCCCAGCATTTT.

The rearrangement joins TRBV2 to TRBJ1-4, with 7 bases identical to TRBD1. The V and J ends lost 6 bases and 6 bases, in that order; junction bases with no gene match: 7. In germline, CDR1 is SNHLY, CDR2 FYNNEI. The CDR3 totals 14 residues. The CDR3 coding sequence is TGTGCCAGCAGCTGGACAGGTCAAGATGAAAAACTGTTTTTT. Translated, it gives CASSWTGQDEKLFF.

The chain is built from TRBV27 and TRBJ1-5, with 8 bases aligning to TRBD1. This CDR3 region has 15 residues. V shed 2 bases, J shed 4 bases, and the junction held 4 bases outside the gene matches. CDR1 MNHEY and CDR2 SMNVEV come from the germline V gene (reference sequence). The CDR3 loop is CASSLLGQANQPQHF. The CDR3 region has the DNA TGTGCCAGCAGTTTACTGGGACAGGCGAATCAGCCCCAGCATTTT.

V gene TRBV28 combines with J gene TRBJ2-1; 12 positions agree with TRBD2. The V gene end was trimmed by 4 bases and the J gene end by 4 bases; junction bases not matched to a gene: 8. CDR1 is MDHEN and CDR2 is SYDVKM in the germline V gene. This CDR3 has 17 residues. CDR3 bases: TGTGCCAGCAGTTCCACTGGACTAGCGGGAAATTACAATGAGCAGTTCTTC. This sequence encodes CASSSTGLAGNYNEQFF.

The chain uses TRBV6-5 and TRBJ1-1; D gene ambiguous. From germline, CDR1 is MNHEY and CDR2 SVGAGI. Trimming removed 0 bases from V and 1 base from J, with 6 bases in between. The CDR3 extends over 14 amino acids. CDR3 sequence reads: CASSYSGGNTEAFF. The CDR3 region has the DNA TGTGCCAGCAGTTACTCAGGAGGGAACACTGAAGCTTTCTTT.

The rearrangement uses TRBV9 and TRBJ2-3, with TRBD2 matching 12 bases. V was pared by 3 bases and J by 4 bases, with 6 bases of the junction left unmatched. CDR1 SGDLS and CDR2 YYNGEE come from the germline V gene. The CDR3 totals 16 residues. CDR3 bases: TGTGCCAGCAGCGACCCAGGACTAGCGGGATCAGATACGCAGTATTTT. Its protein product is CASSDPGLAGSDTQYF.

The genes are TRBV4-1 and TRBJ2-7; TRBD1 is a possible D gene (7 bases). This CDR3 spans 16 amino acids. The V end was cut by 3 bases, the J end by 0 bases, with 15 bases between. Germline-derived CDR1 and CDR2 are MGHRA and YSYEKL. CDR3 amino acids: CASSQEGQTLSYEQYF. The DNA of the CDR3 is TGCGCCAGCAGCCAGGAGGGACAGACCCTCTCCTACGAGCAGTACTTC.

The V and J genes are TRBV19 and TRBJ2-1; 7 bases fit TRBD1. CDR1 LNHDA and CDR2 SQIVND come from the germline V gene (reference sequence). V trimming: 4 bases; J trimming: 5 bases; junction bases outside the gene matches: 8. The CDR3 loop spans 15 amino acids. CDR3 sequence: CASSTTYRGNNEQFF. For the CDR3, the DNA is TGTGCCAGTAGTACTACCTACAGGGGAAACAATGAGCAGTTCTTC.

V is TRBV6-2 or TRBV6-3 and J is TRBJ2-2, with TRBD2 identical over 14 bases. CDR3 size: 17 residues. Germline V lookup: CDR1 MNHEY, CDR2 SVGEGT. J was trimmed by 6 bases and V by 2 bases; bases with no gene match: 5. The chain's CDR3 is CASSYPTSGREAGELFF. CDR3 sequence (DNA): TGTGCCAGCAGTTACCCGACTAGCGGGAGGGAGGCCGGGGAGCTGTTTTTT.

This rearrangement joins TRBV28 to TRBJ2-5; 7 nucleotides line up with TRBD2. Germline assignment: CDR1 MDHEN and CDR2 SYDVKM. The CDR3 is made up of 17 amino acids. Unmatched junction bases numbered 14, after V lost 2 bases and J lost 5 bases. In DNA, the CDR3 is TGTGCCAGCAGTTTAAAGCCTCCGGGACTACGACACGAGACCCAGTACTTC. Its translation: CASSLKPPGLRHETQYF.

J is TRBJ1-3 and V is TRBV18, with D unclear. Per germline, CDR1 KGHSH and CDR2 LQKENI. The CDR3 contains 17 residues. V lost 3 bases to trimming and J lost 0 bases, with 15 bases between them. CDR3 residues: CASSPSPPTSSGNTIYF. The CDR3 nucleotides are TGTGCCAGCTCACCTTCCCCACCGACTAGCTCTGGAAACACCATATATTTT. Full variable domain (outside the CDR3, taken from reference TRBV18 and TRBJ1-3): NAGVMQNPRHLVRRRGQEARLRCSPMKGHSHVYWYRQLPEEGLKFMVYLQKENIIDESGMPKERFSAEFPKEGPSILRIQQVVRGDSAAYFCASSPSPPTSSGNTIYFGEGSWLTVV.

This chain joins TRBV27 and TRBJ2-2; the match to TRBD1 covers 9 bases. This CDR3 spans 18 amino acids. Per germline, CDR1 MNHEY and CDR2 SMNVEV (reference sequence). V shed 6 bases and J 4 bases; nucleotides not matched to a gene: 15. CDR3 coding DNA: TGTGCCAGCAGGCCGGGGACAGGGAATCTTCTTCTCACCGGGGAGCTGTTTTTT. Amino acids: CASRPGTGNLLLTGELFF.

The chain has TRBV7-2 and TRBJ1-4, with D tentatively TRBD1 (5 bases). The germline gives CDR1 SGHTA, CDR2 FQGNSA. Trimming removed 7 bases from V and 6 bases from J, with 15 bases in between. The CDR3 has 14 residues. The DNA of the CDR3 is TGTGCCAGCACCCGGGGGGGAAGCGATGAAAAACTGTTTTTT. Its protein product is CASTRGGSDEKLFF. The whole variable domain, remainder taken from reference TRBV7-2 and TRBJ1-4, is GAGVSQSPSNKVTEKGKDVELRCDPISGHTALYWYRQSLGQGLEFLIYFQGNSAPDKSGLPSDRFSAERTGGSVSTLTIQRTQQEDSAVYLCASTRGGSDEKLFFGSGTQLSVL.

This rearrangement joins TRBV7-8 to TRBJ1-5; 10 nucleotides match TRBD1. The CDR3 extends over 16 amino acids. Germline CDR1 reads SGHVS; CDR2 reads FQNEAQ. Germline trimming cut 6 bases from V and 3 bases from J; bases unmatched to any gene: 8. The CDR3: CASRADRGPANQPQHF. DNA for the CDR3: TGTGCCAGCAGGGCCGACAGGGGGCCGGCCAATCAGCCCCAGCATTTT.